Listed below are T cell receptor beta chains from one sample, sequenced in a study of beta chain features in type 1 diabetes. Using immunoSEQ multiplex PCR, the repertoire was profiled, and TCRdb retains in-frame clones only, with some absent. The data show approximately 46,000 clones, approximately 40% seen once. The specimen sequenced was stem cell memory CD4+ T cells from blood. These receptors all come from a man between 25 and 39 years old with type 1 diabetes. CDR3s include the opening cysteine and the closing phenylalanine or tryptophan. Fields, in order: clone size, V gene, J gene, D gene, CDR3 protein, CDR3 DNA. A D gene is named only where the DNA matches it firmly. Size is omitted from some rows. Given values are once, few, many or a class for expanded clones.

abundance: NA; v_gene: TRBV2; j_gene: TRBJ2-1; d_gene: NA; CDR3aa: CASSEDSGLYNEQFF; CDR3nt: TGTGCCAGCAGTGAAGACTCAGGATTATACAATGAGCAGTTCTTC
abundance: NA; v_gene: TRBV5-4; j_gene: TRBJ2-3; d_gene: NA; CDR3aa: CASSARDAADTQYF; CDR3nt: TGTGCCAGCAGCGCCAGGGATGCGGCAGATACGCAGTATTTT
abundance: few; v_gene: TRBV18; j_gene: TRBJ2-7; d_gene: NA; CDR3aa: CASSRQGEEFYEQYF; CDR3nt: TGTGCCAGCTCACGCCAAGGGGAGGAATTCTACGAGCAGTACTTC
abundance: NA; v_gene: TRBV12-5; j_gene: TRBJ2-1; d_gene: NA; CDR3aa: CASGLVVADSSYNEQFF; CDR3nt: TGTGCTAGTGGTTTGGTAGTAGCGGATAGCTCCTACAATGAGCAGTTCTTC
abundance: NA; v_gene: TRBV28; j_gene: TRBJ1-2; d_gene: NA; CDR3aa: CASSLRDRTWGYTF; CDR3nt: TGTGCCAGCAGTTTACGCGACAGGACCTGGGGCTACACCTTC
abundance: few; v_gene: TRBV19; j_gene: TRBJ2-2; d_gene: NA; CDR3aa: CASSILFGELFF; CDR3nt: TGTGCCAGTAGTATCTTATTTGGGGAGCTGTTTTTT
abundance: NA; v_gene: TRBV29-1; j_gene: TRBJ2-5; d_gene: TRBD2; CDR3aa: CSVELAGGETQYF; CDR3nt: TGCAGCGTTGAGCTAGCGGGAGGAGAGACCCAGTACTTC
abundance: NA; v_gene: TRBV6-5; j_gene: TRBJ2-1; d_gene: NA; CDR3aa: CASTSPGLVEQFF; CDR3nt: TGTGCCAGCACCTCCCCCGGGTTGGTTGAGCAGTTCTTC
abundance: NA; v_gene: TRBV18; j_gene: TRBJ2-7; d_gene: TRBD1; CDR3aa: CASSPGTGLYEQYF; CDR3nt: TGTGCCAGCTCACCCGGGACAGGGCTATACGAGCAGTACTTC
abundance: NA; v_gene: TRBV7-2; j_gene: TRBJ2-5; d_gene: NA; CDR3aa: CASSPQGQETQYF; CDR3nt: TGTGCCAGCAGCCCACAGGGTCAAGAGACCCAGTACTTC
abundance: NA; v_gene: TRBV5-1; j_gene: TRBJ2-7; d_gene: NA; CDR3aa: CASSLRQGSYEQYF; CDR3nt: TGCGCCAGCAGCTTGCGTCAGGGCTCCTACGAGCAGTACTTC